The 16 T cell receptor beta chains presented below share a single source sample, sequenced in a study of T cells in Graves' hyperthyroidism and ophthalmopathy (dated by TCRdb to the late 2010s). Library preparation used multiplex PCR. TCRdb lists the instrument as Illumina HiSeq 2000. Amplification of TCR beta CDR3 regions was carried out from RNA transcripts. A first-round RT-PCR of the TCR CDR3 used the HTBI primer set with the Qiagen OneStep RT-PCR kit. The public reads were reprocessed in TCRdb via fastp at Q25 and MiXCR, keeping in-frame beta chains. Here each entry gathers all rows of one CDR3 protein and keeps the most common genes and DNA. This sample has over 150,000 distinct CDR3 sequences in its table, and over 15% of those were observed once. The ten largest clones represent roughly 30% of the sample. Material: blood. Receptor source: a woman aged 45-60 years with Graves' hyperthyroidism.

This clonotype was detected many times. The chain uses TRBV5-1 and TRBJ2-7; 7 bases map to TRBD1. Germline CDR1 SGHRS, CDR2 YFSETQ. J gave up 2 bases and V 0 bases, and 5 bases lay outside the gene matches. The length of the CDR3 is 15 residues. CDR3 protein: CASSLEGASPYEQYF. CDR3 nucleotides: TGCGCCAGCAGCTTGGAGGGGGCGAGCCCCTACGAGCAGTACTTC.

At least ten counts were recorded for this clonotype. The chain employs TRBV27 and TRBJ1-5; possible D gene TRBD1, 5 bases. There are 15 residues in the CDR3. Germline assignment: CDR1 MNHEY and CDR2 SMNVEV (reference sequence). V lost 2 bases to trimming and J lost 3 bases, with 11 bases between them. CDR3 DNA sequence: TGTGCCAGCAGTTTAGAGGGGTTCGCCAATCAGCCCCAGCATTTT. It translates to CASSLEGFANQPQHF.

The chain uses TRBV3-1 and TRBJ1-4; D gene ambiguous. Germline V gene sequence: CDR1 LGHDT, CDR2 YNNKEL (reference sequence). V dropped 4 bases and J dropped 6 bases, with 12 bases sitting between them. The CDR3 is made up of 14 amino acids. This chain's CDR3 is CASSRRREYEKLFF. The CDR3 bases are TGTGCCAGCAGCCGAAGACGAGAGTATGAAAAACTGTTTTTT. The full variable domain, its missing parts supplied by reference TRBV3-1 and TRBJ1-4, is DTAVSQTPKYLVTQMGNDKSIKCEQNLGHDTMYWYKQDSKKFLKIMFSYNNKELIINETVPNRFSPKSPDKAHLNLHINSLELGDSAVYFCASSRRREYEKLFFGSGTQLSVL.

This clonotype was seen repeatedly, ten times or more. This rearrangement joins TRBV5-1 to TRBJ2-3; 7 bases line up with TRBD2. The CDR3 has 15 amino acids. Germline V gene data show CDR1 as SGHRS and CDR2 as YFSETQ. V was clipped by 4 bases and J by 6 bases; unmatched bases: 11. CDR3 region: CASSPGGSHMDTQYF. The CDR3 bases are TGCGCCAGCAGCCCCGGGGGGTCTCATATGGATACGCAGTATTTT.

This clonotype was picked up a small number of times. This sequence joins TRBV7-3 and TRBJ2-3; D may match TRBD1 or TRBD2 (5 bases each). V was clipped by 5 bases and J by 0 bases, with 15 bases between them. CDR1 and CDR2 from the germline V gene are SGHTA and FQGTGA. CDR3 length equals 16 residues. CDR3: CASSTRGAPSTDTQYF. The CDR3 region has the DNA TGTGCCAGCAGCACGAGGGGAGCTCCTAGCACAGATACGCAGTATTTT.

The V gene is TRBV20-1, the J gene TRBJ2-2; 9 positions match TRBD2. V dropped 3 bases and J dropped 3; count of bases not matched to a gene: 2. The CDR3 has 14 amino acids. In germline, CDR1 is DFQATT, CDR2 SNEGSKA (reference sequence). The CDR3 here is CSASRGGDTGELFF. The DNA of the CDR3 is TGCAGTGCTAGCCGCGGGGGGGACACCGGGGAGCTGTTTTTT.

At least ten counts were recorded for this clonotype. The genes are TRBV7-3 and TRBJ2-2; D may be TRBD1 (5 bases). V gave up 5 bases and J gave up 4 bases, with 8 bases separating them. CDR1 and CDR2 from the germline V gene are SGHTA and FQGTGA. The CDR3 contains 13 residues. CDR3 nucleotides: TGTGCCAGCAGCATGACAGTCACCGGGGAGCTGTTTTTT. This encodes CASSMTVTGELFF.

Many counts were recorded for this clonotype. V usage is TRBV20-1 and J usage is TRBJ2-7; 9 bases match TRBD2. The length of the CDR3 is 13 residues. Looked up from germline, CDR1 is DFQATT and CDR2 is SNEGSKA (reference sequence). J was trimmed by 0 bases and V by 5 bases; bases with no gene match: 2. The CDR3 DNA is TGCAGTGCTGATAGCGGGGGCTCCTACGAGCAGTACTTC. Translated: CSADSGGSYEQYF.

In its sample, this clonotype was seen many times. CDR3 bases: TGCAGTGCTGCGAAAGCTTTCTTT. Protein sequence: CSAAKAFF. V gene TRBV20-1 combines with J gene TRBJ1-1; D not resolved. The V end lost 5 bases, the J end lost 9 bases, and 4 bases lay between the germline ends. Germline assignment: CDR1 DFQATT and CDR2 SNEGSKA (reference sequence). The CDR3 loop spans 8 amino acids.

This clonotype was seen ten or more times. This chain joins TRBV7-2 and TRBJ2-6; maybe TRBD2 (5 bases). The CDR3 covers 17 residues. Germline V lookup: CDR1 SGHTA, CDR2 FQGNSA. Trimming left V 1 base short and J 6 bases short, with 16 bases between. The CDR3 is CASSLERGRGKANVLTF. The CDR3, as DNA: TGTGCCAGCAGCTTAGAACGTGGACGAGGGAAGGCCAACGTCCTGACTTTC.

This clonotype was observed many times. This rearrangement joins TRBV6-1 to TRBJ1-1; D unclear. Deletions cut 5 bases from V and 0 bases from J, with 4 bases between. The CDR3 sequence is 12 residues long. Germline CDR1 MNHNS, CDR2 SASEGT. DNA of the CDR3: TGTGCCAGCAGTACCATGAACACTGAAGCTTTCTTT. Translating gives CASSTMNTEAFF.

This clonotype appeared many times. The chain uses TRBV6-1 and TRBJ1-2; D may be TRBD1 (5 bases). This CDR3 has 15 amino acids. The germline V gene has CDR1 MNHNS and CDR2 SASEGT. V lost 8 bases and J lost 0, with 16 bases in between. This chain's CDR3 is CASGRAGPANYGYTF. CDR3 DNA: TGTGCCAGCGGTCGGGCAGGGCCAGCTAACTATGGCTACACCTTC.

This clonotype was counted only a few times. This chain connects TRBV28 to TRBJ2-6, with 10 bases matching TRBD1. The junction had 10 bases not matched to a gene; V was cut back by 5 bases and J by 9 bases. In germline, CDR1 is MDHEN, CDR2 SYDVKM. This CDR3 has 16 residues. The DNA of the CDR3 is TGTGCCAGCAGTCCCCAAGGGACAGGGGTAATCAACGTCCTGACTTTC. It yields the protein CASSPQGTGVINVLTF.

The CDR3 sequence: CASSLSPSSGANVLTF. DNA of the CDR3: TGCGCCAGCAGCTTGAGCCCGAGCTCTGGGGCCAACGTCCTGACTTTC. The chain uses TRBV5-1 and TRBJ2-6, with no clear D. The CDR3 contains 16 residues. Trimming removed 1 base at V and 0 bases at J, with 8 bases between. The germline CDR1 and CDR2 sequences are SGHRS and YFSETQ. Supplemented by reference TRBV5-1 and TRBJ2-6, the full variable domain reads KAGVTQTPRYLIKTRGQQVTLSCSPISGHRSVSWYQQTPGQGLQFLFEYFSETQRNKGNFPGRFSGRQFSNSRSEMNVSTLELGDSALYLCASSLSPSSGANVLTFGAGSRLTVL.

This clonotype was seen a few times. The chain recombines TRBV7-9 with TRBJ1-1; 7 positions match TRBD1. The CDR3 length is 14 residues. Germline values: CDR1 SEHNR, CDR2 FQNEAQ (reference sequence). V shed 0 bases, J shed 5 bases, and the junction held 3 bases outside the gene matches. CDR3 nucleotides: TGTGCCAGCAGCTTAGCGCGCAGGGGGACTGAAGCTTTCTTT. Protein: CASSLARRGTEAFF.

This clonotype has at least ten counts. The gene calls are TRBV11-1 and TRBJ1-2, with 8 bases lining up with TRBD1. The V gene end was trimmed by 3 bases and the J gene end by 2 bases; junction bases not matched to a gene: 5. The CDR3 runs to 15 residues. Germline V CDR1 and CDR2: SGHAT, FQDESV (reference sequence). As DNA, the CDR3 is TGTGCCAGCAGCTTTCGGGCAGGGGGCAACTATGGCTACACCTTC. Amino acids: CASSFRAGGNYGYTF.